Each of the 22 T cell receptor beta chains below was sequenced from the same sample in a study of T cells in localized non-small cell lung cancer. TCRdb's copy holds only in-frame clones and misses some; the assay was immunoSEQ multiplex PCR. The sample lists 5,400 or so clones, approximately 81% occurring once. The specimen comprised PBMCs, sampled before any cancer treatment. These receptors were collected from a woman aged 35 to 70 with stage II lung adenocarcinoma.

This clone occurred once. This chain's CDR3 is CASSPPGRAEAFF. Written as DNA, the CDR3 is TGCGCCAGCAGCCCCCCAGGGAGGGCTGAAGCTTTCTTT. The chain recombines TRBV5-1 with TRBJ1-1; the D gene is possibly TRBD1 (5 bases). Trimming cost V 4 bases and J 6 bases, with 13 bases left between them. The CDR3 runs to 13 residues. The germline V gene has CDR1 SGHRS and CDR2 YFSETQ.

V gene TRBV28 combines with J gene TRBJ1-1, with D maybe TRBD1 (5 bases). Germline lookup yields CDR1 MDHEN and CDR2 SYDVKM. V lost 2 bases, J lost 11 bases, and 12 bases lay in between. This CDR3 is 12 amino acids long. CDR3 DNA sequence: TGTGCCAGCAGTTTAATGAGGGGCTGGGCTTTCTTT. This gives the protein CASSLMRGWAFF.

For this clone: One end of the junction is discordant with germline, which a read error may explain. This chain joins TRBV6-1 and TRBJ1-1; D uncertain. The V gene's germline CDR1 is MNHNS and CDR2 SASEGT. This CDR3 region has 13 residues. The CDR3 region has the DNA TGTGCCAGCCGTGAGCATGCGAACACTGAAGCTTTCTTT. Translated, it gives CASREHANTEAFF.

In DNA, the CDR3 is TGCAGTGCTTATAAATCCTACGAGCAGTACTTC. Its protein product is CSAYKSYEQYF. The chain is built from TRBV20-1 and TRBJ2-7; D unresolved. This CDR3 comprises 11 residues. V was shortened by 5 bases and J by 1 base, with 6 bases between the two germline ends. The germline gives CDR1 DFQATT, CDR2 SNEGSKA (reference sequence).

This sequence joins TRBV7-2 and TRBJ2-3; 14 bases fit TRBD2. Looked up from germline, CDR1 is SGHTA and CDR2 is FQGNSA. The CDR3 extends over 18 amino acids. The J segment lost 2 bases and the V segment lost 2 bases, leaving 6 bases of the junction unmatched. This CDR3 reads CASSLTRLAGGNTDTQYF. CDR3 coding DNA: TGTGCCAGCAGCTTAACCCGACTAGCGGGAGGGAACACAGATACGCAGTATTTT.

The rearrangement joins TRBV6-1 to TRBJ1-1; D possibly corresponds to TRBD1 (6 bases). The CDR3 runs to 15 residues. The V gene's germline CDR1 is MNHNS and CDR2 SASEGT. The V end was cut by 4 bases, the J end by 3 bases, with 15 bases between. The CDR3 DNA reads TGTGCCAGCAGTGGAACGGACAGCTTGGACACTGAAGCTTTCTTT. Translation gives CASSGTDSLDTEAFF.

The rearrangement joins TRBV5-1 to TRBJ1-6; D not certain. The CDR3 loop spans 16 amino acids. The V end lost 1 base, the J end lost 0 bases, and 8 bases lay between the germline ends. Germline CDR1 is SGHRS and CDR2 is YFSETQ. CDR3 DNA sequence: TGCGCCAGCAGCTTGAAAGCCGGCTCCTATAATTCACCCCTCCACTTT. Its translation: CASSLKAGSYNSPLHF.

The chain uses TRBV7-3 and TRBJ2-2; TRBD2 matches 13 bases. The germline CDR1 and CDR2 sequences are SGHTA and FQGTGA. The CDR3 has 17 amino acids. Losses at the gene ends were 0 bases for V and 5 bases for J; bases not matched to a gene: 3. CDR3 residues: CASSLTGLAGVTGELFF. CDR3 nucleotides: TGTGCCAGCAGCTTAACCGGACTAGCGGGAGTAACCGGGGAGCTGTTTTTT.

V and J are TRBV11-3 and TRBJ2-1; 7 bases agree with TRBD1. This CDR3 has 15 amino acids. V was clipped by 6 bases and J by 0 bases; unmatched bases: 5. Germline CDR1 is SGHNT and CDR2 is YENEEA. CDR3 DNA: TGTGCCAGCAGTCGAGGGGACAGCTCCTACAATGAGCAGTTCTTC. Translation: CASSRGDSSYNEQFF. The full variable domain, rest sourced from reference TRBV11-3 and TRBJ2-1, is EAGVVQSPRYKIIEKKQPVAFWCNPISGHNTLYWYLQNLGQGPELLIRYENEEAVDDSQLPKDRFSAERLKGVDSTLKIQPAELGDSAVYLCASSRGDSSYNEQFFGPGTRLTVL.

The rearrangement links TRBV27 to TRBJ1-2; D is undetermined. CDR3 length: 15 residues. In germline, CDR1 is MNHEY, CDR2 SMNVEV (reference sequence). The germline V and J ends were trimmed by 5 bases and 3 bases, with 16 bases remaining between them. In DNA, the CDR3 is TGTGCCAGCAGTCCCCGGCTCGGAGAATACTATGGCTACACCTTC. Translating it yields CASSPRLGEYYGYTF.

This chain connects TRBV7-2 to TRBJ2-3; D may be TRBD1 (7 bases). The V and J ends lost 3 bases and 4 bases respectively, with 17 bases between them. CDR3 size: 16 residues. Germline V gives CDR1 SGHTA, CDR2 FQGNSA. The CDR3 sequence is CASSLGLEGAADTQYF. CDR3 in DNA: TGTGCCAGCAGCTTGGGATTGGAGGGGGCGGCAGATACGCAGTATTTT.

The J gene is TRBJ1-3, the V gene TRBV4-1, with 8 positions matching TRBD1. The CDR3 is 14 amino acids. Germline V gene data show CDR1 as MGHRA and CDR2 as YSYEKL. The V segment lost 6 bases and the J segment 2 bases; nucleotides outside the gene matches: 3. The CDR3 region has the DNA TGCGCCAGCAGTCAGACAGGGGCTGGAAACACCATATATTTT. Translating gives CASSQTGAGNTIYF.

In its sample, this clone was seen a few times. The V gene is TRBV19, the J gene TRBJ2-1; 7 bases line up with TRBD2. The CDR3 consists of 15 residues. Germline loops: CDR1 LNHDA, CDR2 SQIVND (reference sequence). V was pared by 3 bases and J by 6 bases, with 8 bases of the junction left unmatched. The CDR3 sequence: CASSMGEGPGNEQFF. CDR3 in DNA: TGTGCCAGTAGTATGGGGGAGGGCCCAGGCAATGAGCAGTTCTTC.

In its sample, this clone was seen a few times. The chain recombines TRBV10-3 with TRBJ2-5; D is unresolved. This CDR3 has 11 amino acids. The germline gives CDR1 ENHRY, CDR2 SYGVKD. Trimming removed 6 bases from V and 2 bases from J, with 4 bases in between. Written as DNA, the CDR3 is TGTGCCATCAGCTCACAAGAGACCCAGTACTTC. Its translation: CAISSQETQYF.

The rearrangement uses TRBV18 and TRBJ1-2; D remains unclear. V was shortened by 1 base and J by 4 bases, with 19 bases between the two germline ends. The V gene's germline CDR1 is KGHSH and CDR2 LQKENI. The length of the CDR3 is 17 residues. In nucleotides, the CDR3 is TGTGCCAGCTCACCACAGCTAGACCTAAAATCCCCCTATGGCTACACCTTC. This encodes CASSPQLDLKSPYGYTF.

The gene calls are TRBV27 and TRBJ2-5; TRBD2 agrees at 7 bases. This CDR3 has 14 amino acids. Germline values: CDR1 MNHEY, CDR2 SMNVEV (reference sequence). V lost 4 bases to trimming and J lost 4 bases; unmatched junction nucleotides: 6. DNA for the CDR3: TGTGCCAGCAGTTCCTGGGGGGGTGGAGAGACCCAGTACTTC. This gives the protein CASSSWGGGETQYF.

The chain uses TRBV11-2 and TRBJ1-3, with D tentatively TRBD1 (5 bases). The CDR3 contains 17 residues. Germline V gene data show CDR1 as SGHAT and CDR2 as FQNNGV. The ends were cut back, 0 bases at V and 0 bases at J, with 12 bases in the middle. The CDR3 DNA reads as TGTGCCAGCAGCTTAGAACGGGGGTCAACCTCTGGAAACACCATATATTTT. Translated, it gives CASSLERGSTSGNTIYF. Based on the CDR3 plus reference TRBV11-2 and TRBJ1-3, the full variable domain is EAGVAQSPRYKIIEKRQSVAFWCNPISGHATLYWYQQILGQGPKLLIQFQNNGVVDDSQLPKDRFSAERLKGVDSTLKIQPAKLEDSAVYLCASSLERGSTSGNTIYFGEGSWLTVV.

The chain has TRBV7-9 and TRBJ1-3; tentatively, D is TRBD1 (6 bases). Germline-derived CDR1 and CDR2 are SEHNR and FQNEAQ (reference sequence). Trimming left V 4 bases short and J 0 bases short, with 22 bases between. The CDR3 has 19 residues. Written as DNA, the CDR3 is TGTGCCAGCAGCTCCCCCCTAGGGAGGGGGGAGGACTCTGGAAACACCATATATTTT. This codes for CASSSPLGRGEDSGNTIYF.

The J gene is TRBJ2-6, the V gene TRBV19, with TRBD1 matching over 7 bases. Looked up from germline, CDR1 is LNHDA and CDR2 is SQIVND (reference sequence). The CDR3 runs 18 residues. Trimming cost V 5 bases and J 1 base; bases outside gene matches: 11. The CDR3: CASSPLEGAQSGANVLTF. The CDR3 nucleotides are TGTGCCAGTAGTCCGCTAGAGGGGGCCCAGTCTGGGGCCAACGTCCTGACTTTC. The full variable domain, rest sourced from reference TRBV19 and TRBJ2-6, is DGGITQSPKYLFRKEGQNVTLSCEQNLNHDAMYWYRQDPGQGLRLIYYSQIVNDFQKGDIAEGYSVSREKKESFPLTVTSAQKNPTAFYLCASSPLEGAQSGANVLTFGAGSRLTVL.

This clone was detected a few times. The rearrangement joins TRBV28 to TRBJ1-2, with D perhaps TRBD1 (5 bases). The CDR3 sequence is 11 residues long. V was shortened by 3 bases and J by 13 bases, with 12 bases between the two germline ends. Per germline, CDR1 MDHEN and CDR2 SYDVKM. The DNA of the CDR3 is TGTGCCAGCAGTTTGGGGACCGGGTGCACCTTC. This gives the protein CASSLGTGCTF.

V gene TRBV9 combines with J gene TRBJ2-1; 12 nucleotides line up with TRBD2. The CDR3 totals 15 residues. Germline lookup yields CDR1 SGDLS and CDR2 YYNGEE. Trimming took 4 bases from V and 4 from J; bases not matched to a gene: 3. CDR3 loop: CASSSGTSGYNEQFF. The CDR3 DNA reads TGTGCCAGCAGCTCCGGGACTAGCGGGTACAATGAGCAGTTCTTC.

This chain uses TRBV12-5 with TRBJ2-3, with 13 positions matching TRBD2. Per germline, CDR1 LGHNT and CDR2 FRNRAP. V lost 6 bases to trimming and J lost 5 bases; unmatched junction nucleotides: 8. CDR3 length equals 16 residues. The CDR3 protein is CASGPGTSGELDTQYF. For the CDR3, the DNA is TGTGCTAGTGGCCCGGGGACTAGCGGGGAATTAGATACGCAGTATTTT. Using reference TRBV12-5 and TRBJ2-3 for the parts outside the CDR3, the full variable domain is DARVTQTPRHKVTEMGQEVTMRCQPILGHNTVFWYRQTMMQGLELLAYFRNRAPLDDSGMPKDRFSAEMPDATLATLKIQPSEPRDSAVYFCASGPGTSGELDTQYFGPGTRLTVL.